This T cell receptor (beta chain) was captured in a study of a mutant IDH1 vaccine in newly diagnosed glioma (dated by TCRdb to the early 2020s). General notes on the study: Patients received eight vaccinations in weeks 1, 3, 5, 7, 11, 15, 19 and 23, corresponding to visits V03 through V10. Six visits were used for peripheral blood collection: V03 (baseline), V05, V07, V10, V12 and V13. Vaccination began 4-6 weeks after radiotherapy alone, or alongside temozolomide cycles in the chemotherapy-containing groups. Prior to enrollment, standard therapy consisting of radiotherapy alone, temozolomide alone, or radiochemotherapy with temozolomide had been administered to patients, with the combination being received by most patients. The roughly 35 treated patients were around 62% male and roughly 40% female, with a mean age of roughly 40 years. Longitudinal TCRB deep sequencing was performed for roughly 27 treated patients wherever samples were available for exploratory analyses. General findings and caveats noted by the study authors: PBMC samples for TCRB deep sequencing were selected based on availability. Across multiple MHC alleles, vaccine-induced immune responses were seen in approximately 93% of patients. Pseudoprogression seemed to be unrelated to changes in the top peripheral T cell clonotypes found by TCRB sequencing. It was noted by the authors that analyses of patient blood samples could not be reproduced owing to sample limitations.

Libraries were built with the immunoSEQ multiplex PCR assay. Following the manufacturer's protocol, the hsTCRB Kit was used to amplify rearranged TCR beta chain sequences. Sequencing of TCRB libraries was carried out on an Illumina MiSeq. The study's own analysis went as follows. The proprietary platform of the kit vendor was used for demultiplexing, trimming and gene mapping. In its TCRdb copy, this immuneACCESS table keeps in-frame sequences only and misses some clones. Where compared with another copy, unresolved V genes explain less than half of these, and the others have no known cause. Clone size and the V and J calls come from that table; the DNA yielded D and trimming. Here the sample has about 43,000 clones; 84% occur a single time. About 2.2% of the sample lies in the top ten. The meaning of the sample's time point label: week 23, last vaccination. Each vaccine dose was 300 ug of a 20-mer mutant IDH1 peptide in Montanide, given subcutaneously with topical imiquimod. Donors had newly diagnosed WHO grade 3 or 4 IDH1-mutant astrocytomas with loss of nuclear ATRX. The samples were drawn from NOA16, a multicentre, single-arm, open-label phase I trial in Germany that tested a mutant IDH1 peptide vaccine in humans for the first time. Genomic DNA for TCRB sequencing was extracted from EDTA blood using the DNeasy Blood and Tissue Kit.

A note on this clone: Its antigen is still unknown. No base-level quality is on record; no much larger clone is a single base apart.

V is cut by 3 bases and J by 4 bases, and the space between the germline ends is 7 bases. CDR1 is given as SNHLY and CDR2 as FYNNEI, both from the germline V gene. Spanning cysteine to phenylalanine, the CDR3 consists of 13 amino acids. Solely the CDR3 DNA is kept, with 39 bases framed from the first base. This sequence originates from a woman between 18 and 29 years old with glioma. Some clones in this sample may be carry-over from other donors' samples. The chain joins TRBV2 to TRBJ1-5, with the D gene uncertain. The starting material was PBMCs, obtained from a glioma patient whose treatment included an IDH1 peptide vaccine. The nucleotide sequence reads TGTGCCAGCAGTGACGATAGTAATCAGCCCCAGCATTTT. Its protein reads: CASSDDSNQPQHF.